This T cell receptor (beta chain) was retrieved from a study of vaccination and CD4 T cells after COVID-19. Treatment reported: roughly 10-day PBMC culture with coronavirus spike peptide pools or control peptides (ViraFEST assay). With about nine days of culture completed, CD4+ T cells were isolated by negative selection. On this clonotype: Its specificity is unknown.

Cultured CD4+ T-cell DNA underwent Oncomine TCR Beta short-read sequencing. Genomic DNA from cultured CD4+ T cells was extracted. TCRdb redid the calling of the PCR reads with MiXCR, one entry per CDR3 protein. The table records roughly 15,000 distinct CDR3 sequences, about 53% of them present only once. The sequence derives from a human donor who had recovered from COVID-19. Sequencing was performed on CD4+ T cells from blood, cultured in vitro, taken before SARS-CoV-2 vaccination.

CDR3 sequence reads: CASSDPQGSNGSNEQYF. CDR3 bases: TGTGCCAGCAGTGACCCACAGGGCAGCAATGGGAGCAACGAGCAGTACTTC. The chain has TRBV6-4 and TRBJ2-7; D perhaps matches TRBD1 (6 bases). Germline-derived CDR1 and CDR2 are MRHNA and SNTAGT. Trimming pared 2 bases from V and 5 bases from J, leaving 22 bases between. The CDR3 runs 17 residues.